These 32 T cell receptor beta chains were sequenced from one sample in a study of CD8 T cells in Susac syndrome. An input of about 0.45 to 1 ug of RNA was subjected to reverse transcription using random hexamers. One entry per CDR3 protein results from TCRdb running MiXCR on the immunoSEQ multiplex PCR reads. The repertoire consists of around 130,000 distinct CDR3 sequences, with roughly 94% occurring once and the leading ten covering around 0.13%. Sequenced: CD4+ T cells from PBMCs. These receptors were collected from a human donor with multiple sclerosis.

This rearrangement joins TRBV27 to TRBJ2-2; no definite D call. From germline, CDR1 is MNHEY and CDR2 SMNVEV (reference sequence). With 1 base removed from V and 0 bases from J, the gap between germline ends came to 12 bases. There are 17 residues in the CDR3. CDR3 DNA sequence: TGTGCCAGCAGTTTATATGCTAAAAATCCGAACACCGGGGAGCTGTTTTTT. Translated: CASSLYAKNPNTGELFF.

This chain uses TRBV19 with TRBJ2-1, with unresolved D. This CDR3 has 17 amino acids. Trimming cost V 3 bases and J 1 base, with 16 bases left between them. The germline CDR1 and CDR2 sequences are LNHDA and SQIVND (reference sequence). CDR3 DNA sequence: TGTGCCAGTAGTATCCCTCTGGGCCTTGGGTCCTACAATGAGCAGTTCTTC. Residues: CASSIPLGLGSYNEQFF. Looking up the rest from reference TRBV19 and TRBJ2-1 gives the full variable domain: DGGITQSPKYLFRKEGQNVTLSCEQNLNHDAMYWYRQDPGQGLRLIYYSQIVNDFQKGDIAEGYSVSREKKESFPLTVTSAQKNPTAFYLCASSIPLGLGSYNEQFFGPGTRLTVL.

The CDR3 loop is CSVDRDGYTF. The CDR3 nucleotides read TGCAGCGTTGACAGGGATGGCTACACCTTC. This chain connects TRBV29-1 to TRBJ1-2; TRBD1 might be the D (5 bases). The germline gives CDR1 SQVTM, CDR2 ANQGSEA. This CDR3 has 10 amino acids. Trimming left V 3 bases short and J 6 bases short, with 5 bases between. Full variable domain (outside the CDR3, taken from reference TRBV29-1 and TRBJ1-2): SAVISQKPSRDICQRGTSLTIQCQVDSQVTMMFWYRQQPGQSLTLIATANQGSEATYESGFVIDKFPISRPNLTFSTLTVSNMSPEDSSIYLCSVDRDGYTFGSGTRLTVV.

V and J are TRBV6-5 and TRBJ2-6; 9 bases fit TRBD1. V was clipped by 4 bases and J by 0 bases; unmatched bases: 7. The CDR3 has 18 amino acids. In germline, CDR1 is MNHEY, CDR2 SVGAGI. The CDR3 is CASSSATGGYSGANVLTF. The CDR3 DNA reads as TGTGCCAGCAGTTCCGCGACAGGGGGGTACTCTGGGGCCAACGTCCTGACTTTC.

V is TRBV28 and J is TRBJ2-1, with D uncertain. The V gene's germline CDR1 is MDHEN and CDR2 SYDVKM. The germline V and J ends were trimmed by 4 bases and 1 base, with 11 bases remaining between them. This CDR3 is built from 15 residues. The CDR3 protein is CASSSTLGSYNEQFF. Written as DNA, the CDR3 is TGTGCCAGCAGTTCTACCCTAGGGTCCTACAATGAGCAGTTCTTC.

The chain carries TRBV6-2 or TRBV6-3 and TRBJ2-1; D gene uncertain. The CDR3 loop spans 13 amino acids. V was cut by 2 bases and J by 7 bases, with 9 bases left in between. The germline V gene has CDR1 MNHEY and CDR2 SVGEGT. The CDR3: CASSYRLGNEQFF. CDR3 bases: TGTGCCAGCAGTTACAGGTTGGGAAATGAGCAGTTCTTC.

V gene TRBV20-1 combines with J gene TRBJ2-3; maybe TRBD2 (6 bases). This CDR3 region has 14 residues. V lost 6 bases and J lost 3, with 16 bases in between. In germline, CDR1 is DFQATT, CDR2 SNEGSKA (reference sequence). The CDR3 DNA sequence: TGCAGTGCCCGGGACTCCTGGAGTACAGATACGCAGTATTTT. Its translation is CSARDSWSTDTQYF.

This clonotype has more than one count but fewer than ten. The chain has TRBV5-1 and TRBJ2-1; the D gene is possibly TRBD1 (6 bases). This CDR3 has 15 residues. CDR1 and CDR2 from the germline V gene are SGHRS and YFSETQ. V lost 4 bases and J 8 bases, leaving 19 bases between the germline ends. CDR3: CASSPGGQGVDEQFF. DNA for the CDR3: TGCGCCAGCAGCCCTGGGGGCCAGGGAGTGGATGAGCAGTTCTTC.

This chain uses TRBV20-1 with TRBJ2-5; D remains unclear. Deletions cut 6 bases from V and 4 bases from J, with 18 bases between. The CDR3 sequence is 14 residues long. Per germline, CDR1 DFQATT and CDR2 SNEGSKA (reference sequence). CDR3 DNA: TGCAGTGCCGAGGATGCAGGCTCGGGAGAGACCCAGTACTTC. It yields the protein CSAEDAGSGETQYF.

The chain combines TRBV6-2 or TRBV6-3 with TRBJ1-1; D may be TRBD1 (5 bases). The CDR3 has 13 residues. Germline V lookup: CDR1 MNHEY, CDR2 SVGEGT. The V gene lost 0 bases and the J gene lost 7 bases, with 9 bases spanning the gap. CDR3 nucleotides: TGTGCCAGCAGTTACTCAGCCCAGGGTGAAGCTTTCTTT. Protein: CASSYSAQGEAFF.

The rearrangement links TRBV30 to TRBJ2-1; D may be TRBD1 or TRBD2 (5 bases each). The CDR3 contains 15 residues. Trimming left V 4 bases short and J 1 base short, with 14 bases between. CDR1 GTSNPN and CDR2 SVGIG come from the germline V gene (reference sequence). The CDR3 sequence is CAWNSGTVSYNEQFF. The DNA of the CDR3 is TGTGCCTGGAATTCCGGGACGGTATCCTACAATGAGCAGTTCTTC.

The V call is TRBV2, the J call TRBJ2-3; D remains ambiguous. Germline values: CDR1 SNHLY, CDR2 FYNNEI. V lost 8 bases and J 5 bases, leaving 14 bases between the germline ends. CDR3 length equals 13 residues. CDR3: CASGEIRIDTQYF. DNA of the CDR3: TGTGCCAGCGGCGAAATTAGAATAGATACGCAGTATTTT.

V is TRBV20-1 and J is TRBJ2-3; D not certain. There are 13 residues in the CDR3. Looked up from germline, CDR1 is DFQATT and CDR2 is SNEGSKA (reference sequence). V was shortened by 6 bases and J by 5 bases, with 15 bases between the two germline ends. CDR3 loop: CSAAGSAGDTQYF. The CDR3 DNA follows: TGCAGTGCGGCTGGATCAGCCGGAGATACGCAGTATTTT.

The chain joins TRBV7-9 to TRBJ2-7; TRBD1 matches at 9 bases. V dropped 6 bases and J dropped 0; count of bases not matched to a gene: 12. Per the germline V gene, CDR1 is SEHNR and CDR2 is FQNEAQ (reference sequence). This CDR3 comprises 17 residues. In DNA, the CDR3 is TGTGCCAGCAGTTCCGGGACAGGGAGCATGAGCTCCTACGAGCAGTACTTC. Translating gives CASSSGTGSMSSYEQYF.

V usage is TRBV29-1 and J usage is TRBJ2-1; either TRBD1 or TRBD2 may supply D (7 bases each). This CDR3 is 18 amino acids long. Trimming took 7 bases from V and 6 from J, leaving 31 bases between them. Germline V gene data show CDR1 as SQVTM and CDR2 as ANQGSEA. The CDR3 coding sequence is TGCAGCGCCGACAGGGCGGGAGCCGTCAGCCACACGCGCAATGAGCAGTTCTTC. Translated, it gives CSADRAGAVSHTRNEQFF.

The rearrangement uses TRBV27 and TRBJ2-6; D not resolved. Trimming stripped 4 bases from V and 0 bases from J, with 13 bases between. This CDR3 comprises 17 residues. The germline CDR1 and CDR2 sequences are MNHEY and SMNVEV (reference sequence). This CDR3 reads CASSSVGRSSGANVLTF. The CDR3 DNA is TGTGCCAGCAGTTCCGTAGGACGAAGCTCTGGGGCCAACGTCCTGACTTTC. The whole variable domain, remainder taken from reference TRBV27 and TRBJ2-6, is EAQVTQNPRYLITVTGKKLTVTCSQNMNHEYMSWYRQDPGLGLRQIYYSMNVEVTDKGDVPEGYKVSRKEKRNFPLILESPSPNQTSLYFCASSSVGRSSGANVLTFGAGSRLTVL.

The chain links TRBV29-1 to TRBJ1-1; D is unresolved. The CDR3 covers 13 residues. The germline CDR1 and CDR2 sequences are SQVTM and ANQGSEA. V was shortened by 2 bases and J by 1 base, with 8 bases between the two germline ends. The CDR3 reads CSVEIHENTEAFF. Written as DNA, the CDR3 is TGCAGCGTTGAAATCCACGAGAACACTGAAGCTTTCTTT. The variable domain in full, with the rest retrieved from reference TRBV29-1 and TRBJ1-1, is SAVISQKPSRDICQRGTSLTIQCQVDSQVTMMFWYRQQPGQSLTLIATANQGSEATYESGFVIDKFPISRPNLTFSTLTVSNMSPEDSSIYLCSVEIHENTEAFFGQGTRLTVV.

The chain has TRBV5-1 and TRBJ2-7, with 9 nucleotides matching TRBD2. This CDR3 is 17 amino acids long. J gave up 2 bases and V 4 bases, and 13 bases lay outside the gene matches. Per germline, CDR1 SGHRS and CDR2 YFSETQ. The CDR3 bases are TGCGCCAGCAGCCCGGGACTAGCAGGGGGGATAACCTACGAGCAGTACTTC. This translates into CASSPGLAGGITYEQYF.

The CDR3 bases are TGTGCCAGCAAACACGGGGGACAGGGGGCCCACGAGCAGTACTTC. Translating gives CASKHGGQGAHEQYF. The chain couples TRBV6-6 to TRBJ2-7; 12 bases are shared with TRBD1. The CDR3 runs 15 residues. V shed 7 bases, J shed 5 bases, and the junction held 9 bases outside the gene matches. The V gene's germline CDR1 is MNHNY and CDR2 SVGAGI (reference sequence).

The chain carries TRBV5-6 and TRBJ1-3; no reliable D call. CDR1 and CDR2 (germline): SGHDT, YYEEEE. V lost 4 bases, J lost 4 bases, and 15 bases lay in between. The CDR3 is 15 residues long. This CDR3 is CASSPGGLVGNTIYF. The CDR3 DNA is TGTGCCAGCAGCCCCGGCGGGCTCGTAGGAAACACCATATATTTT.

This chain joins TRBV12-5 and TRBJ2-3; D tentatively reads TRBD1 or TRBD2 (6 bases each). Germline V lookup: CDR1 LGHNT, CDR2 FRNRAP. The germline V and J ends were trimmed by 2 bases and 0 bases, with 18 bases remaining between them. This CDR3 has 18 amino acids. The CDR3: CASGLLSRGQRSTDTQYF. DNA of the CDR3: TGTGCTAGTGGTTTGCTCTCCCGGGGGCAGCGAAGCACAGATACGCAGTATTTT.

This clonotype was recorded once. The chain couples TRBV20-1 to TRBJ1-2; D is undetermined. In germline, CDR1 is DFQATT, CDR2 SNEGSKA (reference sequence). Deletions cut 4 bases from V and 6 bases from J, with 15 bases between. The CDR3 is 13 residues long. CDR3 sequence reads: CSAIHLFGDGYTF. As DNA, the CDR3 is TGCAGTGCTATACACCTTTTCGGGGATGGCTACACCTTC.

The chain has TRBV11-2 and TRBJ2-5, with 7 bases lining up with TRBD1. The CDR3 runs 18 residues. The trim removed 3 bases at V and 3 bases at J, leaving 16 bases unmatched. CDR1 SGHAT and CDR2 FQNNGV come from the germline V gene. In DNA, the CDR3 is TGTGCCAGCAGCTTCTTTTTTCCGACGAATACAGGGGAAGAGACCCAGTACTTC. Its translation is CASSFFFPTNTGEETQYF.

The genes are TRBV12-3 or TRBV12-4 and TRBJ2-2; D not resolved. The CDR3 is 11 residues long. V was pared by 3 bases and J by 7 bases, with 3 bases between. DNA for the CDR3: TGTGCCAGCAGTTTTGACGGGGAGCTGTTTTTT. Translation: CASSFDGELFF.

The rearrangement links TRBV25-1 to TRBJ2-7; either TRBD1 or TRBD2 may fit D (6 bases each). Germline V CDR1 and CDR2: MGHDK, SYGVNS. The CDR3 extends over 16 amino acids. V was clipped by 1 base and J by 3 bases, with 16 bases between them. The CDR3 region is CASSESGVGGSYEQYF. CDR3 sequence (DNA): TGTGCCAGCAGTGAATCTGGGGTAGGGGGGAGCTACGAGCAGTACTTC.

The chain carries TRBV7-2 and TRBJ1-1, with a tentative D call TRBD1 (5 bases). V dropped 5 bases and J dropped 0 bases, with 16 bases sitting between them. This CDR3 has 16 residues. The germline gives CDR1 SGHTA, CDR2 FQGNSA. Here the CDR3 DNA reads TGTGCCAGCAGCAAAGGGCCAGGGACTATGAACACTGAAGCTTTCTTT. Translated, it gives CASSKGPGTMNTEAFF.

This clonotype was observed a single time. The genes are TRBV10-3 and TRBJ2-7; D is tentatively TRBD1 or TRBD2 (5 bases each). This CDR3 has 13 amino acids. Per the germline V gene, CDR1 is ENHRY and CDR2 is SYGVKD. The V end lost 4 bases, the J end lost 2 bases, and 9 bases lay between the germline ends. CDR3 in amino acids: CAISAGTTYEQYF. In nucleotides, the CDR3 is TGTGCCATCAGTGCAGGGACCACCTACGAGCAGTACTTC.

The chain recombines TRBV12-3 or TRBV12-4 with TRBJ1-5; 7 nucleotides align to TRBD1. J was trimmed by 7 bases and V by 1 base; bases with no gene match: 1. The CDR3 contains 13 residues. The CDR3 protein is CASSLVQGQPQHF. The CDR3 nucleotides are TGTGCCAGCAGTTTAGTACAGGGGCAGCCCCAGCATTTT.

The chain couples TRBV2 to TRBJ1-1; D call uncertain. This CDR3 spans 11 amino acids. V was trimmed by 7 bases and J by 6 bases, leaving 9 bases between them. Germline assignment: CDR1 SNHLY and CDR2 FYNNEI. In DNA form, the CDR3 reads TGTGCCAGCACCAGGAGGGCTGAAGCTTTCTTT. It yields the protein CASTRRAEAFF.

This chain connects TRBV6-6 to TRBJ1-2; 7 nucleotides align to TRBD1. Losses at the gene ends were 9 bases for V and 4 bases for J; bases not matched to a gene: 8. The CDR3 contains 13 residues. Germline V CDR1 and CDR2: MNHNY, SVGAGI (reference sequence). CDR3 nucleotides: TGTGCCAGTCATGAGGGGGCGCGCTATGGCTACACCTTC. Translated, it gives CASHEGARYGYTF.

V gene TRBV20-1 combines with J gene TRBJ2-7; 10 positions match TRBD2. Trimming at V came to 3 bases and at J to 2 bases, leaving 1 base not matched to a gene. Per the germline V gene, CDR1 is DFQATT and CDR2 is SNEGSKA (reference sequence). The CDR3 loop spans 13 amino acids. CDR3 bases: TGCAGTGCTAGGGGGACTAGCGCCTACGAGCAGTACTTC. Its translation is CSARGTSAYEQYF.

The chain couples TRBV2 to TRBJ2-7; D gene uncertain. Germline CDR1 is SNHLY and CDR2 is FYNNEI. There are 14 residues in the CDR3. V was clipped by 0 bases and J by 6 bases, with 12 bases between them. The CDR3 nucleotides read TGTGCCAGCAGTGAAGCGGGCAACTCCGGCGAGCAGTACTTC. Residues: CASSEAGNSGEQYF.